This is a list of T cell receptor beta chains from one sample in a study of control samples from healthy donors and cancer patients. The assay was immunoSEQ multiplex PCR, and TCRdb's table has in-frame clones only and misses some. The sample has approximately 100,000 clones; 85% to 90% are singletons. Sequencing was done on a sample of blood. The receptors were gathered from a man aged 30 to 39 in good health. Both conserved end residues are part of each CDR3. The D gene is left open where the match is weak. Part of the rows lack a size; the others show once, few, many or a class for expanded clones.

d_gene: TRBD2
v_gene: TRBV18
abundance: once
j_gene: TRBJ2-3
CDR3aa: CASSPPTGGGVGDTQYF
CDR3nt: TGTGCCAGCTCACCACCCACCGGCGGGGGTGTAGGGGATACGCAGTATTTT

d_gene: -
v_gene: TRBV4-2
abundance: -
j_gene: TRBJ1-2
CDR3aa: CASSRLFQTRPTDYGYTF
CDR3nt: TGTGCCAGCAGCCGATTGTTTCAAACCCGGCCAACCGACTATGGCTACACCTTC

d_gene: -
v_gene: TRBV27
abundance: once
j_gene: TRBJ1-5
CDR3aa: CASGRPGHHQPQHF
CDR3nt: TGTGCCAGCGGGAGACCGGGACATCATCAGCCCCAGCATTTT

d_gene: -
v_gene: TRBV4-1
abundance: -
j_gene: TRBJ1-6
CDR3aa: CASSQVNLNSPLHF
CDR3nt: TGCGCCAGCAGCCAGGTCAATTTGAATTCACCCCTCCACTTT

d_gene: TRBD1
v_gene: TRBV3-1/TRBV3-2
abundance: -
j_gene: TRBJ2-5
CDR3aa: CASSQGWGQLETQYF
CDR3nt: TGTGCCAGCAGCCAAGGTTGGGGACAGTTGGAGACCCAGTACTTC

d_gene: -
v_gene: TRBV6-6
abundance: -
j_gene: TRBJ2-3
CDR3aa: CASSYEGTDTQYF
CDR3nt: TGTGCCAGCAGTTACGAGGGCACAGATACGCAGTATTTT

d_gene: -
v_gene: TRBV5-3
abundance: -
j_gene: TRBJ2-5
CDR3aa: CARSLGQSTGETQYF
CDR3nt: TGTGCCAGAAGCTTGGGACAGTCAACGGGGGAGACCCAGTACTTC

d_gene: -
v_gene: TRBV3-1/TRBV3-2
abundance: few
j_gene: TRBJ1-6
CDR3aa: CATTQHGSPLHF
CDR3nt: TGTGCCACCACTCAACACGGATCACCCCTCCACTTT

d_gene: TRBD2
v_gene: TRBV24-1
abundance: -
j_gene: TRBJ2-3
CDR3aa: CATSDSGGLGSGSSADTQYF
CDR3nt: TGTGCCACCAGTGATTCAGGGGGACTTGGTAGCGGGAGTAGCGCAGATACGCAGTATTTT

d_gene: TRBD1
v_gene: TRBV4-2
abundance: -
j_gene: TRBJ1-2
CDR3aa: CASSRRQGGVGYTF
CDR3nt: TGTGCCAGCAGCCGTAGACAGGGAGGGGTTGGCTACACCTTC

d_gene: TRBD2
v_gene: TRBV5-1
abundance: once
j_gene: TRBJ2-7
CDR3aa: CASSLTSGRGYEQYF
CDR3nt: TGCGCCAGCAGCTTGACTAGCGGGAGAGGGTACGAGCAGTACTTC

d_gene: TRBD2
v_gene: TRBV7-9
abundance: -
j_gene: TRBJ2-3
CDR3aa: CASSKGLAGVFSTDTQYF
CDR3nt: TGTGCCAGCAGCAAGGGACTAGCGGGAGTCTTTAGCACAGATACGCAGTATTTT

d_gene: -
v_gene: TRBV10-3
abundance: -
j_gene: TRBJ2-1
CDR3aa: CAISEADNEQFF
CDR3nt: TGTGCCATCAGTGAAGCTGACAATGAGCAGTTCTTC

d_gene: TRBD1
v_gene: TRBV7-2
abundance: -
j_gene: TRBJ1-1
CDR3aa: CASSWGQGEAEAFF
CDR3nt: TGTGCCAGCAGCTGGGGACAGGGAGAAGCTGAAGCTTTCTTT

d_gene: -
v_gene: TRBV28
abundance: once
j_gene: TRBJ2-7
CDR3aa: CASSSLGLQYEQYF
CDR3nt: TGTGCCAGCAGTTCCCTAGGGCTTCAGTACGAGCAGTACTTC

d_gene: TRBD2
v_gene: TRBV19
abundance: -
j_gene: TRBJ2-7
CDR3aa: CASSSRGGRYEQYF
CDR3nt: TGTGCCAGTAGCTCTCGGGGGGGGAGATACGAGCAGTACTTC

d_gene: TRBD1
v_gene: TRBV24-1
abundance: -
j_gene: TRBJ2-1
CDR3aa: CATSEAGTGNNEQFF
CDR3nt: TGTGCCACCAGTGAGGCCGGGACAGGGAACAATGAGCAGTTCTTC

d_gene: TRBD1
v_gene: TRBV5-1
abundance: -
j_gene: TRBJ1-2
CDR3aa: CASSGRGQGDGYTF
CDR3nt: TGCGCCAGCAGCGGCCGAGGACAGGGGGATGGCTACACCTTC

d_gene: TRBD2
v_gene: TRBV28
abundance: -
j_gene: TRBJ2-1
CDR3aa: CASSLFGTLGLDEQFF
CDR3nt: TGTGCCAGCAGTTTATTTGGGACACTGGGACTAGATGAGCAGTTCTTC

d_gene: TRBD1
v_gene: TRBV7-2
abundance: once
j_gene: TRBJ1-1
CDR3aa: CASSLDRGAEAFF
CDR3nt: TGTGCCAGCAGCTTAGACAGGGGCGCTGAAGCTTTCTTT

d_gene: TRBD2
v_gene: TRBV2
abundance: -
j_gene: TRBJ2-1
CDR3aa: CASSEGVSGGHEQFF
CDR3nt: TGTGCCAGCAGTGAAGGAGTGAGCGGGGGCCACGAGCAGTTCTTC

d_gene: -
v_gene: TRBV5-1
abundance: -
j_gene: TRBJ1-5
CDR3aa: CASSFGGDNQPQHF
CDR3nt: TGCGCCAGCAGCTTCGGAGGGGACAATCAGCCCCAGCATTTT

d_gene: TRBD2
v_gene: TRBV28
abundance: -
j_gene: TRBJ2-3
CDR3aa: CASSRLLGGKDNTDTQYF
CDR3nt: TGTGCCAGCAGCCGCCTCTTGGGGGGGAAAGATAACACAGATACGCAGTATTTT

d_gene: TRBD1
v_gene: TRBV2
abundance: -
j_gene: TRBJ2-7
CDR3aa: CASSLLPGQGIFYEQYF
CDR3nt: TGTGCCAGCAGCTTACTTCCGGGACAGGGGATCTTCTACGAGCAGTACTTC

d_gene: -
v_gene: TRBV7-9
abundance: -
j_gene: TRBJ1-3
CDR3aa: CASSFDKNTIYF
CDR3nt: TGTGCCAGCAGCTTTGACAAAAACACCATATATTTT

d_gene: -
v_gene: TRBV3-1/TRBV3-2
abundance: -
j_gene: TRBJ2-5
CDR3aa: CASPPRCSRGTQYF
CDR3nt: TGTGCCAGCCCCCCCCGGTGTAGCAGGGGGACCCAGTACTTC

d_gene: -
v_gene: TRBV4-1
abundance: -
j_gene: TRBJ2-1
CDR3aa: CASSQARNNEQFF
CDR3nt: TGCGCCAGCAGCCAAGCCAGAAACAATGAGCAGTTCTTC

d_gene: -
v_gene: TRBV5-5
abundance: -
j_gene: TRBJ2-2
CDR3aa: CASGQGGTGELFF
CDR3nt: TGTGCCAGCGGCCAGGGGGGCACCGGGGAGCTGTTTTTT

d_gene: -
v_gene: TRBV7-7
abundance: -
j_gene: TRBJ1-1
CDR3aa: CASSPVLADEAFF
CDR3nt: TGTGCCAGCAGCCCAGTCCTTGCGGATGAAGCTTTCTTT

d_gene: TRBD1
v_gene: TRBV11-2
abundance: -
j_gene: TRBJ1-4
CDR3aa: CASSSTGTTNEKLFF
CDR3nt: TGTGCCAGCAGCTCGACAGGGACAACTAATGAAAAACTGTTTTTT

d_gene: -
v_gene: TRBV5-1
abundance: -
j_gene: TRBJ2-2
CDR3aa: CASSLAVAVDGIAGELFF
CDR3nt: TGCGCCAGCAGCTTGGCCGTGGCGGTGGATGGTATTGCCGGGGAGCTGTTTTTT

d_gene: -
v_gene: TRBV6-1
abundance: few
j_gene: TRBJ1-4
CDR3aa: CASSARGAATNEKLFF
CDR3nt: TGTGCCAGCAGTGCTAGGGGCGCTGCAACTAATGAAAAACTGTTTTTT

d_gene: TRBD1
v_gene: TRBV6-5
abundance: -
j_gene: TRBJ2-3
CDR3aa: CASRRTGLGTQYF
CDR3nt: TGTGCCAGCCGACGGACAGGGCTCGGTACGCAGTATTTT

d_gene: -
v_gene: TRBV6-2/TRBV6-3
abundance: once
j_gene: TRBJ2-1
CDR3aa: CASSYDRPDNEQFF
CDR3nt: TGTGCCAGCAGTTACGATAGACCCGACAATGAGCAGTTCTTC

d_gene: TRBD2
v_gene: TRBV7-9
abundance: once
j_gene: TRBJ2-3
CDR3aa: CASSLRAGGIDTQYF
CDR3nt: TGTGCCAGCAGCTTAAGGGCCGGGGGGATAGATACGCAGTATTTT

d_gene: -
v_gene: TRBV9
abundance: -
j_gene: TRBJ2-7
CDR3aa: CASSVDSGTSSYEQYF
CDR3nt: TGTGCCAGCAGCGTAGATTCTGGGACGAGCTCCTACGAGCAGTACTTC

d_gene: -
v_gene: TRBV4-3
abundance: -
j_gene: TRBJ2-7
CDR3aa: CASSQVGGYEQYF
CDR3nt: TGCGCCAGCAGCCAAGTAGGCGGATACGAGCAGTACTTC

d_gene: -
v_gene: TRBV10-1
abundance: -
j_gene: TRBJ2-2
CDR3aa: CASSLATEGTGELFF
CDR3nt: TGCGCCAGCAGTTTAGCGACTGAGGGAACCGGGGAGCTGTTTTTT

d_gene: TRBD2
v_gene: TRBV6-6
abundance: -
j_gene: TRBJ2-1
CDR3aa: CASCLREQWDNEQFF
CDR3nt: TGTGCCAGTTGTCTGCGGGAGCAGTGGGACAATGAGCAGTTCTTC

d_gene: -
v_gene: TRBV9
abundance: -
j_gene: TRBJ2-2
CDR3aa: CASSYRRNTGELFF
CDR3nt: TGTGCCAGCAGCTACCGACGGAACACCGGGGAGCTGTTTTTT

d_gene: -
v_gene: TRBV27
abundance: -
j_gene: TRBJ1-5
CDR3aa: CASSPRGLLQHF
CDR3nt: TGTGCCAGCAGTCCCCGGGGGCTACTGCAGCATTTT

d_gene: TRBD1
v_gene: TRBV7-6
abundance: -
j_gene: TRBJ1-1
CDR3aa: CASSRDAGTVNTEAFF
CDR3nt: TGTGCCAGCAGTCGAGATGCCGGGACAGTGAACACTGAAGCTTTCTTT

d_gene: TRBD2
v_gene: TRBV24-1
abundance: -
j_gene: TRBJ2-7
CDR3aa: CATSEASGRAEQYF
CDR3nt: TGTGCCACCAGTGAAGCTAGCGGGAGGGCCGAGCAGTACTTC

d_gene: -
v_gene: TRBV7-9
abundance: once
j_gene: TRBJ1-3
CDR3aa: CASSLPISVSATSGNTIYF
CDR3nt: TGTGCCAGCAGCTTACCTATATCAGTGTCAGCTACCTCTGGAAACACCATATATTTT

d_gene: TRBD1
v_gene: TRBV7-8
abundance: once
j_gene: TRBJ1-4
CDR3aa: CASRPGGPGEKLFF
CDR3nt: TGTGCCAGCAGACCAGGGGGCCCCGGTGAAAAACTGTTTTTT

d_gene: -
v_gene: TRBV27
abundance: -
j_gene: TRBJ1-1
CDR3aa: CASSLLGRNTEAFF
CDR3nt: TGTGCCAGCAGTTTATTAGGTAGGAACACTGAAGCTTTCTTT

d_gene: TRBD1
v_gene: TRBV7-6
abundance: once
j_gene: TRBJ2-3
CDR3aa: CASTPMGTASNTDTQYF
CDR3nt: TGTGCCAGCACCCCAATGGGGACAGCCTCTAACACAGATACGCAGTATTTT

d_gene: TRBD1
v_gene: TRBV3-1/TRBV3-2
abundance: -
j_gene: TRBJ2-7
CDR3aa: CASSLTGTGGYEQYF
CDR3nt: TGTGCCAGCAGCCTAACCGGGACAGGGGGATACGAGCAGTACTTC

d_gene: -
v_gene: TRBV19
abundance: -
j_gene: TRBJ1-6
CDR3aa: CASNEMAFGNSPLHF
CDR3nt: TGTGCCAGTAACGAGATGGCCTTTGGAAATTCACCCCTCCACTTT

d_gene: -
v_gene: TRBV7-9
abundance: -
j_gene: TRBJ1-1
CDR3aa: CASRSWNTEAFF
CDR3nt: TGTGCCAGCCGTAGCTGGAACACTGAAGCTTTCTTT

d_gene: TRBD1
v_gene: TRBV27
abundance: -
j_gene: TRBJ1-3
CDR3aa: CASSLYAGGAGNTIYF
CDR3nt: TGTGCCAGCAGTTTATATGCAGGGGGAGCTGGAAACACCATATATTTT

d_gene: -
v_gene: TRBV7-2
abundance: -
j_gene: TRBJ1-2
CDR3aa: CASSLDVFNYGYTF
CDR3nt: TGTGCCAGCAGCTTAGACGTCTTCAACTATGGCTACACCTTC

d_gene: TRBD2
v_gene: TRBV2
abundance: -
j_gene: TRBJ2-5
CDR3aa: CASSDMGLAEETQYF
CDR3nt: TGTGCCAGCAGTGACATGGGACTAGCGGAAGAGACCCAGTACTTC

d_gene: -
v_gene: TRBV5-1
abundance: few
j_gene: TRBJ2-2
CDR3aa: CASSLGGALTGELFF
CDR3nt: TGCGCCAGCAGCTTGGGCGGAGCTCTCACCGGGGAGCTGTTTTTT

d_gene: -
v_gene: TRBV15
abundance: -
j_gene: TRBJ1-5
CDR3aa: CATSRDLPDRNQPQHF
CDR3nt: TGTGCCACCAGCAGAGATCTGCCAGACCGCAATCAGCCCCAGCATTTT

d_gene: -
v_gene: TRBV28
abundance: -
j_gene: TRBJ1-2
CDR3aa: CASSFEAYGYTF
CDR3nt: TGTGCCAGCAGTTTCGAGGCATATGGCTACACCTTC